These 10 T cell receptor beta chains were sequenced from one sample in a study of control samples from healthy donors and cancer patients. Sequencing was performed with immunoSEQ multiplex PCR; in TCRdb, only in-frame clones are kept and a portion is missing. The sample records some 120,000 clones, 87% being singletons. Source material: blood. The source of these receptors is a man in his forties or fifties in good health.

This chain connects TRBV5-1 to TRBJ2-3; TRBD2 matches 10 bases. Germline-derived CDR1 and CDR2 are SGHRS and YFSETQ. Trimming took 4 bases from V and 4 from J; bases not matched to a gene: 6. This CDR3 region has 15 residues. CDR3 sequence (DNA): TGCGCCAGCAGCCTCGTAGCGGGGGGACCAGATACGCAGTATTTT. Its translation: CASSLVAGGPDTQYF.

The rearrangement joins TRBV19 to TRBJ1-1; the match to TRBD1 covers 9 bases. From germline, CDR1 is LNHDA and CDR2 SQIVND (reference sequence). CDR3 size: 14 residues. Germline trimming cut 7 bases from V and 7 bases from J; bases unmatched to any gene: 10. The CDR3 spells CASTRDRVGIEAFF. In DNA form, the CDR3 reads TGTGCCAGTACCCGGGACAGGGTTGGCATTGAAGCTTTCTTT. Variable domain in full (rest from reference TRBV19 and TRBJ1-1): DGGITQSPKYLFRKEGQNVTLSCEQNLNHDAMYWYRQDPGQGLRLIYYSQIVNDFQKGDIAEGYSVSREKKESFPLTVTSAQKNPTAFYLCASTRDRVGIEAFFGQGTRLTVV.

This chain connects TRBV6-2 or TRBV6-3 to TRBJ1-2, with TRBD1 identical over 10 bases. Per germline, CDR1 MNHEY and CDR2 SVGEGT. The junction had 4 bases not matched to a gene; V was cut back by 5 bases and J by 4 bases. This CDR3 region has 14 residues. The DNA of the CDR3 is TGTGCCAGCAGTCGACAGGGGGCGGTCTATGGCTACACCTTC. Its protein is CASSRQGAVYGYTF.

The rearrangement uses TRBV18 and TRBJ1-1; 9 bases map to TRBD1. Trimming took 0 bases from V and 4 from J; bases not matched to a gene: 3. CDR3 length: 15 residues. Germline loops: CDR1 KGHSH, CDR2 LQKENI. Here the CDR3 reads CASSPPGTGSTEAFF. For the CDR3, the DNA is TGTGCCAGCTCACCACCGGGGACAGGGAGCACTGAAGCTTTCTTT.

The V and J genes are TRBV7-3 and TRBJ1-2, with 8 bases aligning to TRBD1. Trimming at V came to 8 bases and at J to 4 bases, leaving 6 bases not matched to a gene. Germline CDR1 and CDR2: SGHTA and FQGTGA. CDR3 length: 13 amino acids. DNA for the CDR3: TGTGCCAGCTCCAATACAGGGGGCTATGGCTACACCTTC. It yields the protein CASSNTGGYGYTF.

The CDR3 loop is CASSMRSFPLDYGYTF. The CDR3 bases are TGTGCCAGTAGTATGAGATCTTTCCCCCTTGACTATGGCTACACCTTC. The chain uses TRBV19 and TRBJ1-2; D gene ambiguous. There are 16 residues in the CDR3. CDR1 is LNHDA, CDR2 SQIVND, per germline (reference sequence). Trimming pared 3 bases from V and 3 bases from J, leaving 17 bases between.

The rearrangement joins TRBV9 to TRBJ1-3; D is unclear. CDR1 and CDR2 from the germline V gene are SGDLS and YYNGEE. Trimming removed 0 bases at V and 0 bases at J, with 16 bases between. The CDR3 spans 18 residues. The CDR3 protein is CASSVGFGRTSSGNTIYF. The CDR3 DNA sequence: TGTGCCAGCAGCGTAGGGTTCGGACGTACTAGCTCTGGAAACACCATATATTTT.

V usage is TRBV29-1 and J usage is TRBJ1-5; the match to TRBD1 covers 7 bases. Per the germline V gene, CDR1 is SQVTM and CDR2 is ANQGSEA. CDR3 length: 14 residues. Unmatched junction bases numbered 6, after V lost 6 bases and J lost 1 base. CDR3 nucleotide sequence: TGCAGCGTACCGGGGGACAGCAGCAATCAGCCCCAGCATTTT. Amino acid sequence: CSVPGDSSNQPQHF.

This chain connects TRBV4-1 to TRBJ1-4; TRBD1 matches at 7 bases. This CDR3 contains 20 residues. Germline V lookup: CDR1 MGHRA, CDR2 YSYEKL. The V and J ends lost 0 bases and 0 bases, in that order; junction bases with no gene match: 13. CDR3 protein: CASSQDRKGASFATNEKLFF. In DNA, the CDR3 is TGCGCCAGCAGCCAAGATCGGAAGGGGGCCTCATTTGCAACTAATGAAAAACTGTTTTTT.

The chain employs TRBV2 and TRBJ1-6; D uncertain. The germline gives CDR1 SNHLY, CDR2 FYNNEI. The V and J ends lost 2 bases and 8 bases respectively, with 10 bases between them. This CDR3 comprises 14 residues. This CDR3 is CASSENGPYSPLHF. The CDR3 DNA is TGTGCCAGCAGTGAAAACGGACCCTATTCACCCCTCCACTTT.